A selection of T cell receptor beta chains follows, all from one sample in a study of T cell changes during pregnancy in multiple sclerosis. Sequencing used immunoSEQ multiplex PCR; TCRdb keeps in-frame clones, though not all of them. The sample shows over 50,000 clones, just under 90% of them seen only once. Source: peripheral blood, taken in the first trimester of pregnancy. Receptor source: a female donor in good health, enrolled as a control in a pregnancy study. The CDR3 runs from the conserved cysteine through the conserved F or W. D genes are given only for firm matches. Expanded clones get a size class; other rows say once, few or many, or leave the size out.

CDR3nt: TGTGCCAGCAGCCCTCCGGGACTAGAGCCCCTATCGGAGACCCAGTACTTC
CDR3aa: CASSPPGLEPLSETQYF
v_gene: TRBV7-6
d_gene: TRBD2
j_gene: TRBJ2-5
abundance: -

CDR3nt: TGTGCCAGCATCCCCCCGGACAGGGGGCGGACTACTGAAGCTTTCTTT
CDR3aa: CASIPPDRGRTTEAFF
v_gene: TRBV6-6
d_gene: TRBD1
j_gene: TRBJ1-1
abundance: few

CDR3nt: TGTGCCAGCTTACGGACAGAATACACTGAAGCTTTCTTT
CDR3aa: CASLRTEYTEAFF
v_gene: TRBV18
d_gene: -
j_gene: TRBJ1-1
abundance: few

CDR3nt: TGCGCCAGCAGCTTGGACGGGGGGGGAAAGAGGCAGCCCCAGCATTTT
CDR3aa: CASSLDGGGKRQPQHF
v_gene: TRBV5-1
d_gene: -
j_gene: TRBJ1-5
abundance: -

CDR3nt: TGCGCCAGCAGCTTGGATATCGAGACCCAGTACTTC
CDR3aa: CASSLDIETQYF
v_gene: TRBV5-1
d_gene: -
j_gene: TRBJ2-5
abundance: -

CDR3nt: TGTGCCGTAGCACTAGCGGGATTCTATGGCTACACCTTC
CDR3aa: CAVALAGFYGYTF
v_gene: TRBV6-5
d_gene: -
j_gene: TRBJ1-2
abundance: -

CDR3nt: TGTGCCAGCAACAGCAACAGGGCGGGCGGCTACACCTTC
CDR3aa: CASNSNRAGGYTF
v_gene: TRBV11-2
d_gene: -
j_gene: TRBJ1-2
abundance: once

CDR3nt: TGTGCCTGGAGTTTATCCAGCACAGATACGCAGTATTTT
CDR3aa: CAWSLSSTDTQYF
v_gene: TRBV30
d_gene: -
j_gene: TRBJ2-3
abundance: -

CDR3nt: TGTGCCAGCAGCAGCGGACAGGGTAGTACCACTGAAGCTTTCTTT
CDR3aa: CASSSGQGSTTEAFF
v_gene: TRBV5-4
d_gene: TRBD1
j_gene: TRBJ1-1
abundance: -

CDR3nt: TGTGCCAGCAGCTTGGGGGCTAGCGGGGGGCTACCCTACGAGCAGTACTTC
CDR3aa: CASSLGASGGLPYEQYF
v_gene: TRBV5-4
d_gene: TRBD2
j_gene: TRBJ2-7
abundance: -

CDR3nt: TGTGCCTGGGGAGAAATCGCGGGACCTAAAAACATTCAGTACTTC
CDR3aa: CAWGEIAGPKNIQYF
v_gene: TRBV30
d_gene: -
j_gene: TRBJ2-4
abundance: -

CDR3nt: TGTGCCAGCAGCTTAGACAGAGCCGGGATCTACGAGCAGTACTTC
CDR3aa: CASSLDRAGIYEQYF
v_gene: TRBV7-2
d_gene: -
j_gene: TRBJ2-7
abundance: once

CDR3nt: TGTGCCAGCAGTTTAGGCGGAGCCGCTTACAATGAGCAGTTCTTC
CDR3aa: CASSLGGAAYNEQFF
v_gene: TRBV27
d_gene: -
j_gene: TRBJ2-1
abundance: -

CDR3nt: TGTGCCAGCAGCCCACCTGCAGCAGGGGAGCAGTTCTTC
CDR3aa: CASSPPAAGEQFF
v_gene: TRBV9
d_gene: -
j_gene: TRBJ2-1
abundance: few

CDR3nt: TGCGCCAGCACTACCTACCCCAATCAGCCCCAGCATTTT
CDR3aa: CASTTYPNQPQHF
v_gene: TRBV10-2
d_gene: -
j_gene: TRBJ1-5
abundance: -